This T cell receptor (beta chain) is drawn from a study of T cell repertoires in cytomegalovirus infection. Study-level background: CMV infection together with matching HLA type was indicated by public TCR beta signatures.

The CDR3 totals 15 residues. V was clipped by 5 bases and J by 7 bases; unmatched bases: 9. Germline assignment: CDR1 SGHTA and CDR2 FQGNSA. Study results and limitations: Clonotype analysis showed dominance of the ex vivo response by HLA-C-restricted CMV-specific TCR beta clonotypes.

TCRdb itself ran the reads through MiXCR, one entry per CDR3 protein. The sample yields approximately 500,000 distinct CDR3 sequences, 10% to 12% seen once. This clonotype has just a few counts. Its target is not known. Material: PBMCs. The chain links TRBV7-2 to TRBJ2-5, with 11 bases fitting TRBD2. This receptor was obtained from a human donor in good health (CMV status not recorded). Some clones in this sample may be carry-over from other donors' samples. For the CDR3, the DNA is TGTGCCAGCAGCATTGATCCGGGGACTAGCGGGACCCAGTACTTC. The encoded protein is CASSIDPGTSGTQYF.